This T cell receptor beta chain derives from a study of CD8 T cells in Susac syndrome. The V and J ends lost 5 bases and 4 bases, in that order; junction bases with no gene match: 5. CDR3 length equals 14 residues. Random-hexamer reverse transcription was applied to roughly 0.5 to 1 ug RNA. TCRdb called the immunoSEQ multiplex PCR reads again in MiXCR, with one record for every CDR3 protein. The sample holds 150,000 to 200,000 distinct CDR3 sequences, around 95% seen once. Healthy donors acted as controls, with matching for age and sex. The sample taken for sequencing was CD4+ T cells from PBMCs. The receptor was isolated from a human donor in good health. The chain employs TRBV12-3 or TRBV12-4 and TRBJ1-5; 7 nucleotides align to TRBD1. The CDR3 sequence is CASSPTTGNQPQHF. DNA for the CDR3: TGTGCCAGCAGTCCTACGACAGGGAATCAGCCCCAGCATTTT.